Presented here are 5 T cell receptor beta chains from one specimen sequenced in a study of cytomegalovirus exposure and HLA in healthy donors. PCR involved 60 Vbeta and 13 Jbeta primers. The method was immunoSEQ multiplex PCR; TCRdb's version includes in-frame clones alone and lacks a portion of them. The repertoire holds about 200,000 clones, roughly 80% seen once, with 1.3% to 1.5% in the top ten. Sequencing input: PBMCs. Source of these receptors: a girl aged 5-17 years in good health and CMV-seronegative.

This clone appeared a few times. The V gene is TRBV28, the J gene TRBJ1-2, with TRBD1 matching over 9 bases. CDR1 MDHEN and CDR2 SYDVKM come from the germline V gene. Unmatched junction bases numbered 5, after V lost 5 bases and J lost 4 bases. The CDR3 length is 14 residues. The CDR3 is CASSLSDRGYGYTF. Here the CDR3 DNA reads TGTGCCAGCAGTCTCTCGGACAGGGGCTATGGCTACACCTTC.

This rearrangement joins TRBV6-6 to TRBJ1-1; 7 bases fit TRBD1. The CDR3 has 15 amino acids. Germline values: CDR1 MNHNY, CDR2 SVGAGI (reference sequence). V was pared by 3 bases and J by 8 bases, with 12 bases of the junction left unmatched. CDR3 sequence (DNA): TGTGCCAGCAGTTATAGGACAGGAGAGGGGCAAGAAGCTTTCTTT. Its protein is CASSYRTGEGQEAFF.

The chain joins TRBV6-1 to TRBJ2-1, with 9 bases matching TRBD1. Trimming cost V 7 bases and J 3 bases; bases outside gene matches: 4. This CDR3 spans 14 amino acids. CDR1 and CDR2 (germline): MNHNS, SASEGT. The CDR3 loop reads CASNRDRVYNEQFF. CDR3 bases: TGTGCCAGCAACCGGGACAGGGTCTACAATGAGCAGTTCTTC.

This chain joins TRBV4-3 and TRBJ2-7; D is possibly TRBD1 (6 bases). The CDR3 covers 15 residues. Per germline, CDR1 LGHNA and CDR2 YSLEER. Trimming left V 0 bases short and J 1 base short, with 10 bases between. The CDR3 coding sequence is TGCGCCAGCAGCCAAGAGAACAGGGATTCCTACGAGCAGTACTTC. Translating it yields CASSQENRDSYEQYF.

This chain joins TRBV7-3 and TRBJ2-3; TRBD2 matches 10 bases. V trimming: 5 bases; J trimming: 2 bases; junction bases outside the gene matches: 4. Germline CDR1 is SGHTA and CDR2 is FQGTGA. CDR3 length: 15 amino acids. CDR3 protein: CASSQTSGYTDTQYF. Here the CDR3 DNA reads TGTGCCAGCAGCCAGACTAGCGGGTACACAGATACGCAGTATTTT.